This T cell receptor (beta chain) was retrieved from a study of T cells expressing NK-cell markers. Study context: Seven donors tested HCMV-seropositive and one tested seronegative among the eight sequenced.

TCRdb reprocessed the 5' RACE reads and keeps a single row for each CDR3 protein, giving no DNA. The sample includes about 260,000 distinct CDR3 sequences. A remark on this clonotype: Its antigen is not identified.

Study outcomes and limitations: A range of about 1.0-7.0% of CD8+ T cells consisted of dominant NKG2C+ clonotypes in 6 or 7 donors.

CDR3 size: 14 residues. J is TRBJ2-3 and V is TRBV12-3 or TRBV12-4; the TRBD2 assignment by TCRdb is unverifiable without DNA. The receptor was isolated from a woman aged 18-69 years in good health. Material for sequencing was blood T cells: a sorted CD56 or NKG2C T cell subset, CD4+ or CD8+ T cells, or bulk PBMC T cells (not recorded which). The CDR3 is CASRPGLGTDTQYF.